Below, one TCR beta chain is given with its context. The antigen remains unidentified. With 4 bases clipped from V and 8 bases from J, the junction kept 9 bases outside the gene matches. This CDR3 has 15 amino acids. Germline-derived CDR1 and CDR2 are LGHDT and YNNKEL (reference sequence). The entry originates in a study of T cell responses to AZD1222 COVID-19 vaccine. Assay: immunoSEQ multiplex PCR; the TCRdb copy retains only in-frame clones and omits some. The data contain about 130,000 clones, about 90% of them singletons. General study points: Only a handful of people who got AZD1222 tested seropositive at baseline. There were vaccine-associated CD4 TCRs across spike, dominant at 160-218 and 743-854.

The sample here was peripheral blood, taken on day 0 of MenACWY control vaccination. The source is an adult in good health. The chain combines TRBV3-1 (or the pseudogene TRBV3-2) with TRBJ1-4; the match to TRBD1 covers 8 bases. The CDR3 reads CASSRRTGSGEKLFF. The CDR3 nucleotides read TGTGCCAGCAGCCGCAGGACAGGGTCGGGAGAAAAACTGTTTTTT.